These 7 T cell receptor beta chains originate from one sample sequenced in a study of cytomegalovirus exposure and HLA in healthy donors. Primers for the PCR totalled 60 Vbeta and 13 Jbeta. Method: immunoSEQ multiplex PCR; TCRdb's copy keeps in-frame clones and lacks some. The repertoire consists of around 85,000 clones, with around three quarters occurring once and the leading ten covering 0.9% to 1.2%. The material sequenced was PBMCs. The receptors come from a male donor in good health and CMV-seronegative.

J is TRBJ1-2 and V is TRBV27, with 9 bases fitting TRBD1. CDR3 length: 16 amino acids. The germline gives CDR1 MNHEY, CDR2 SMNVEV (reference sequence). The V gene end was trimmed by 6 bases and the J gene end by 4 bases; junction bases not matched to a gene: 12. DNA of the CDR3: TGTGCCAGCAGAATATCTCCCGGACAGGGGACCTATGGCTACACCTTC. This encodes CASRISPGQGTYGYTF.

The rearrangement links TRBV12-5 to TRBJ1-1; tentatively, D is TRBD1 (5 bases). The V end was cut by 5 bases, the J end by 6 bases, with 10 bases between. CDR3 length: 12 residues. The V gene's germline CDR1 is LGHNT and CDR2 FRNRAP. The CDR3 sequence: CASGRTNPEAFF. CDR3 in DNA: TGTGCTAGTGGTCGGACAAACCCTGAAGCTTTCTTT.

Concerning this clone itself: One end of the junction fails to match germline, which may point to a read error. The J gene is TRBJ2-3, the V gene TRBV5-4; a weak D match, TRBD2 (6 bases). The CDR3 consists of 12 residues. Germline values: CDR1 SGHNT, CDR2 YYREEE (reference sequence). CDR3 nucleotide sequence: TGTACCAGCAGCTTGTTGGCGGGACCGATAAATTTT. Translating it yields CTSSLLAGPINF.

CDR3 DNA sequence: TGTGCCAGCACTCCTCCTTCGTACTTAAGGGGAGCTTTCTTT. Amino acids: CASTPPSYLRGAFF. V gene TRBV28 combines with J gene TRBJ1-1; the D gene is possibly TRBD1 (5 bases). Trimming cost V 7 bases and J 10 bases, with 22 bases left between them. The CDR3 has 14 amino acids. Germline CDR1 reads MDHEN; CDR2 reads SYDVKM. The full variable domain, completed using reference TRBV28 and TRBJ1-1, is DVKVTQSSRYLVKRTGEKVFLECVQDMDHENMFWYRQDPGLGLRLIYFSYDVKMKEKGDIPEGYSVSREKKERFSLILESASTNQTSMYLCASTPPSYLRGAFFGQGTRLTVV.

The V call is TRBV19, the J call TRBJ1-5; D gene uncertain. The germline gives CDR1 LNHDA, CDR2 SQIVND (reference sequence). V was shortened by 0 bases and J by 7 bases, with 10 bases between the two germline ends. The CDR3 length is 14 residues. Here the CDR3 DNA reads TGTGCCAGTAGTATAGATGGGCGGGAGCAGCCCCAGCATTTT. Amino acids: CASSIDGREQPQHF. The whole variable domain, filled in from reference TRBV19 and TRBJ1-5, reads DGGITQSPKYLFRKEGQNVTLSCEQNLNHDAMYWYRQDPGQGLRLIYYSQIVNDFQKGDIAEGYSVSREKKESFPLTVTSAQKNPTAFYLCASSIDGREQPQHFGDGTRLSIL.

The chain is built from TRBV5-1 and TRBJ1-1; D is undetermined. Trimming took off 0 bases at V and 1 base at J, with 19 bases between the two ends. In germline, CDR1 is SGHRS, CDR2 YFSETQ. This CDR3 is built from 18 residues. DNA of the CDR3: TGCGCCAGCAGCTTGGGGGTTGGAAGGTGGGAGGGGAACACTGAAGCTTTCTTT. This encodes CASSLGVGRWEGNTEAFF. The full variable domain, its missing parts supplied by reference TRBV5-1 and TRBJ1-1, is KAGVTQTPRYLIKTRGQQVTLSCSPISGHRSVSWYQQTPGQGLQFLFEYFSETQRNKGNFPGRFSGRQFSNSRSEMNVSTLELGDSALYLCASSLGVGRWEGNTEAFFGQGTRLTVV.

This sequence joins TRBV7-8 and TRBJ2-1, with D possibly TRBD2 on 6 matching bases. The CDR3 extends over 15 amino acids. CDR1 SGHVS and CDR2 FQNEAQ come from the germline V gene. The V end was cut by 4 bases, the J end by 2 bases, with 12 bases between. This chain's CDR3 is CASSSLASPYNEQFF. As DNA, the CDR3 is TGTGCCAGCAGCTCCCTAGCGAGTCCCTACAATGAGCAGTTCTTC.